Listed below are T cell receptor beta chains from one sample, sequenced in a study of response to subunit inactivated influenza vaccine. TCRdb re-called the RT-PCR reads through MiXCR, storing one row per CDR3 protein. The table lists under 550,000 distinct CDR3 sequences, 7.6% of them singletons. The starting material was PBMCs from blood, obtained about 24 months after vaccination. The origin of the receptors is a man aged 50-75 years who received an inactivated influenza vaccine. Each CDR3 is given with its conserved first and last residue. The D gene is left open where the match is weak. Size is stated for part of the rows, as once, few or many counts, or as a class when the clone is expanded.

>TRBV7-2|15|-|-|TRBJ2-7
CASSLVGGGSYEQYF
TGTGCCAGCAGCTTAGTGGGGGGAGGCAGCTACGAGCAGTACTTC
>TRBV20-1|14|-|-|TRBJ1-5
CSAAVGLGNQPQHF
TGCAGTGCTGCAGTGGGCCTCGGCAATCAGCCCCAGCATTTT
>TRBV12-3/TRBV12-4|13|-|-|TRBJ2-1
CASTIRTGNEQFF
TGTGCCAGCACCATCAGAACTGGTAATGAGCAGTTCTTC
>TRBV28|12|-|-|TRBJ2-7
CASVSSVGEQYF
TGTGCCAGCGTCTCCTCGGTGGGAGAGCAGTACTTC
>TRBV11-2|14|TRBD1|many|TRBJ2-7
CASSLGTGTYEQYF
TGTGCCAGCAGCTTGGGGACAGGGACTTACGAGCAGTACTTC
>TRBV20-1|14|-|few|TRBJ2-2
CSAREARQAGELFF
TGCAGTGCTAGGGAGGCTAGGCAAGCCGGGGAGCTGTTTTTT
>TRBV12-3/TRBV12-4|14|-|-|TRBJ2-1
CASSLVGGSNEQFF
TGTGCCAGCAGTTTAGTTGGCGGTTCCAATGAGCAGTTCTTC
>TRBV27|15|-|-|TRBJ1-5
CASSNDPLLSVPQHF
TGTGCCAGCAGCAATGACCCCCTACTTTCGGTGCCCCAGCATTTT
>TRBV10-2|13|-|-|TRBJ2-4
CASSEPQRQGLNF
TGCGCCAGCAGTGAGCCCCAAAGACAGGGACTCAACTTC
>TRBV20-1|14|-|many|TRBJ2-7
CSATNPGHSYEQYF
TGCAGTGCAACCAATCCGGGACATTCCTACGAGCAGTACTTC
>TRBV11-2|14|-|few|TRBJ1-2
CASSLGPSVYGYTF
TGTGCCAGCAGCTTAGGTCCCTCGGTCTATGGCTACACCTTC
>TRBV29-1|13|TRBD1|-|TRBJ2-2
CSAGTGDAGELFF
TGCAGCGCAGGGACAGGGGACGCCGGGGAGCTGTTTTTT
>TRBV5-5|13|-|many|TRBJ2-3
CASSLDLVDTQYF
TGTGCCAGCAGCTTGGATCTCGTAGATACGCAGTATTTT
>TRBV7-9|13|-|-|TRBJ1-1
CASIGSVNTEAFF
TGTGCCTCAATCGGGTCCGTGAACACTGAAGCTTTCTTT
>TRBV3-1|13|-|-|TRBJ2-7
CASTTSPSYEQYF
TGTGCCAGCACTACCAGCCCGTCCTACGAGCAGTACTTC
>TRBV7-2|21|TRBD2|-|TRBJ2-3
CASSLAPTSGSFKDPTDTQYF
TGTGCCAGCAGCTTAGCACCGACTAGCGGGAGTTTCAAAGATCCCACAGATACGCAGTATTTT
>TRBV20-1|13|-|few|TRBJ2-6
CSAVRVGANVLTF
TGCAGTGCTGTCCGGGTTGGGGCCAACGTCCTGACTTTC
>TRBV10-3|15|TRBD2|many|TRBJ2-1
CAITRDYQKGNEQFF
TGTGCCATCACCCGGGACTATCAAAAGGGCAATGAGCAGTTCTTC
>TRBV7-2|14|TRBD2|few|TRBJ2-7
CASSPTTSYSEQYF
TGTGCCAGCAGCCCGACGACTAGCTATAGCGAGCAGTACTTC
>TRBV27|16|TRBD2|many|TRBJ2-7
CASSPRSGRPSYEQYF
TGTGCCAGCAGTCCAAGGAGCGGGAGGCCGAGCTACGAGCAGTACTTC
>TRBV6-1|15|-|many|TRBJ1-5
CASRFNRDSNQPQHF
TGTGCCAGCAGGTTCAACAGAGATAGCAATCAGCCCCAGCATTTT
>TRBV4-3|14|-|few|TRBJ1-2
CASSQDLDFYGYTF
TGCGCCAGCAGCCAAGATCTAGACTTCTATGGCTACACCTTC
>TRBV4-3|14|TRBD1|-|TRBJ2-7
CASSRTGDSYEQYF
TGCGCCAGCAGCCGGACAGGGGACTCCTACGAGCAGTACTTC
>TRBV5-5|13|-|many|TRBJ1-5
CASSTGPNQPQHF
TGTGCCAGCAGTACAGGCCCCAATCAGCCCCAGCATTTT
>TRBV24-1|13|-|few|TRBJ2-1
CATSDPTGNEQFF
TGTGCCACCAGTGATCCAACAGGGAATGAGCAGTTCTTC
>TRBV3-1|13|-|few|TRBJ2-7
CASSTAATYEQYF
TGTGCCAGCAGTACAGCGGCTACCTACGAGCAGTACTTC
>TRBV3-1|16|TRBD2|-|TRBJ2-2
CASSQGGGRGTGELFF
TGTGCCAGCAGCCAAGGAGGCGGGAGAGGCACCGGGGAGCTGTTTTTT
>TRBV12-3/TRBV12-4|14|-|few|TRBJ2-3
CASRPSGTTDTQYF
TGTGCCAGCAGACCAAGCGGTACCACAGATACGCAGTATTTT
>TRBV6-1|20|TRBD2|-|TRBJ2-1
CAVQERVAGSRVKIYNEQFF
TGTGCCGTACAAGAGAGGGTAGCGGGGAGTCGAGTGAAGATCTACAATGAGCAGTTCTTC
>TRBV12-3/TRBV12-4|14|TRBD1|many|TRBJ1-5
CASSWDSSNQPQHF
TGTGCCAGCAGTTGGGACAGCAGCAATCAGCCCCAGCATTTT
>TRBV11-2|15|-|few|TRBJ2-1
CASSLSPGRGDEQFF
TGTGCCAGCAGCCTCTCCCCGGGTAGGGGGGATGAGCAGTTCTTC
>TRBV20-1|15|TRBD2|-|TRBJ2-1
CSARDGAGVPHEQFF
TGCAGTGCTAGAGATGGTGCGGGAGTCCCTCATGAGCAGTTCTTC
>TRBV29-1|13|TRBD2|many|TRBJ2-5
CSADYSGSTAQYF
TGCAGCGCCGATTATAGCGGGAGTACGGCCCAGTACTTC
>TRBV15|17|-|many|TRBJ2-7
CATSSRQEHKILYEQYF
TGTGCCACCAGCAGCAGACAGGAACATAAAATATTGTACGAGCAGTACTTC
>TRBV11-2|16|-|-|TRBJ2-7
CASSHGRWGPLTEQYF
TGTGCCAGCAGCCACGGTCGTTGGGGGCCTTTGACCGAGCAGTACTTC
>TRBV20-1|13|-|few|TRBJ2-4
CSAGGHLGNIQYF
TGCAGTGCCGGAGGACACCTAGGGAACATTCAGTACTTC
>TRBV3-1|20|-|many|TRBJ2-3
CASSQLVGTADRGFTDTQYF
TGTGCCAGCAGCCAATTGGTCGGGACAGCGGATCGGGGGTTTACAGATACGCAGTATTTT
>TRBV20-1|13|-|-|TRBJ2-3
CSARVGGPDTQYF
TGCAGTGCTAGGGTTGGGGGACCAGATACGCAGTATTTT
>TRBV5-5|15|-|few|TRBJ1-4
CASSPWGRANEKLFF
TGTGCCAGCAGCCCATGGGGGAGGGCTAATGAAAAACTGTTTTTT
>TRBV12-3/TRBV12-4|15|-|-|TRBJ2-7
CASSLDAGSSYEQYF
TGTGCCAGCAGTTTAGACGCCGGTAGCTCCTACGAGCAGTACTTC
>TRBV5-5|14|-|few|TRBJ1-6
CASSLAGVNSPLHF
TGTGCCAGCAGCTTGGCTGGGGTTAATTCACCCCTCCACTTT